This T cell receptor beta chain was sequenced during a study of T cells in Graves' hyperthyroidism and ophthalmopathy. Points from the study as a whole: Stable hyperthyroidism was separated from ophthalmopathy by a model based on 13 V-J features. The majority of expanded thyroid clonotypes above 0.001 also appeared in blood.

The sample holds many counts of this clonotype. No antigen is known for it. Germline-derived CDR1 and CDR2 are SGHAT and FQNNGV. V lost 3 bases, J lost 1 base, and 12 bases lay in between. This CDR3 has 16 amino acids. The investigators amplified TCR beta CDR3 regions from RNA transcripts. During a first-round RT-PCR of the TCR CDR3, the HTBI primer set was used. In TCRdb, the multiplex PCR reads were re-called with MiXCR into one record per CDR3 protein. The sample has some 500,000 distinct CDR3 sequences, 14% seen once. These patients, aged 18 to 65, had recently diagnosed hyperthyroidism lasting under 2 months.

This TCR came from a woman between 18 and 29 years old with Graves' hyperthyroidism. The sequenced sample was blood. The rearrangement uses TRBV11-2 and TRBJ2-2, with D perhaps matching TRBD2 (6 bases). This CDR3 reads CASSFGAGGNTGELFF. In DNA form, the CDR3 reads TGTGCCAGCAGCTTCGGAGCCGGGGGGAACACCGGGGAGCTGTTTTTT. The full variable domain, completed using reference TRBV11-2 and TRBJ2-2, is EAGVAQSPRYKIIEKRQSVAFWCNPISGHATLYWYQQILGQGPKLLIQFQNNGVVDDSQLPKDRFSAERLKGVDSTLKIQPAKLEDSAVYLCASSFGAGGNTGELFFGEGSRLTVL.